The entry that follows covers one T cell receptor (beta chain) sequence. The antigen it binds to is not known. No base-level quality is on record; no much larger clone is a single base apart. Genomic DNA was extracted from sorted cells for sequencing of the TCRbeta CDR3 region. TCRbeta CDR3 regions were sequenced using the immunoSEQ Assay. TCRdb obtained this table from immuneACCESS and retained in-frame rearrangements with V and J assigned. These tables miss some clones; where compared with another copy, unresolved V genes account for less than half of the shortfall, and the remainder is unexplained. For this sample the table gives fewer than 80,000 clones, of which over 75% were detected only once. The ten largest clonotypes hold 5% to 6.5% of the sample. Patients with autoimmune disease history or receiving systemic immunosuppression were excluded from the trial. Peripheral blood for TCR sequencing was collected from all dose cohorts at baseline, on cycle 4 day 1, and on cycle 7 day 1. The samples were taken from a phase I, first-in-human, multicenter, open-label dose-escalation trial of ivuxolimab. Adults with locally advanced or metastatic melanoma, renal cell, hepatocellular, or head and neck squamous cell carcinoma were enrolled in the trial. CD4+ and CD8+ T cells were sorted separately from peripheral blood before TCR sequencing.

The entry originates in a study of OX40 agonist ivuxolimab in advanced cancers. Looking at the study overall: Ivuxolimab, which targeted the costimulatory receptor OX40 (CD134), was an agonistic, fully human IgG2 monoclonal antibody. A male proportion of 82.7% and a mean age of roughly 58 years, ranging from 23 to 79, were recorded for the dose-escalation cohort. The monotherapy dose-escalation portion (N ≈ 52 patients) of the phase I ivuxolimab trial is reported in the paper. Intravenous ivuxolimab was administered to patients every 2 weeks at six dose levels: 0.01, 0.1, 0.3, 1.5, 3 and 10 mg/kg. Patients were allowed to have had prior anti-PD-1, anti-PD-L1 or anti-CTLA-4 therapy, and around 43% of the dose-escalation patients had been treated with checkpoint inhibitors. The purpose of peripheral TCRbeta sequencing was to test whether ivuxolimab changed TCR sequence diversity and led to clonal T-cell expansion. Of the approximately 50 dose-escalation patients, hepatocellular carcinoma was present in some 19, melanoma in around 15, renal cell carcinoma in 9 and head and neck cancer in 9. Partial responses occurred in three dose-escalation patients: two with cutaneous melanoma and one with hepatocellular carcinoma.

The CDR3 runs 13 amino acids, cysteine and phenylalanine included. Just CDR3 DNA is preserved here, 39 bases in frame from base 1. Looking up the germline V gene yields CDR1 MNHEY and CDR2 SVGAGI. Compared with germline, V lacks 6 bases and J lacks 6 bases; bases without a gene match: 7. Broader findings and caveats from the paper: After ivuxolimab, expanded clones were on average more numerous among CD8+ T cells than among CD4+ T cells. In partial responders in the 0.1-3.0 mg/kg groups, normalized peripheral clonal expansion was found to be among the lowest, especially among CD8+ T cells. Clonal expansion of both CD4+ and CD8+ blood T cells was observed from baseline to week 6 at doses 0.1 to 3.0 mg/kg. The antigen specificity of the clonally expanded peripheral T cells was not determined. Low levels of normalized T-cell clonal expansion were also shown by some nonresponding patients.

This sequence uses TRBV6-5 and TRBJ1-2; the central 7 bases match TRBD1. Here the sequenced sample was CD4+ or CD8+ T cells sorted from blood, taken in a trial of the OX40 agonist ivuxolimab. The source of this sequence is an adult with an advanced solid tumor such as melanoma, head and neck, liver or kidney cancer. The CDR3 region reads CASSRDRVDGYTF. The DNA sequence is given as TGTGCCAGCAGCCGCGACAGGGTTGATGGCTACACCTTC.